This record concerns one T cell receptor (beta chain) sequence. Its antigen target is currently unknown. No base quality information exists; no much larger clone differs at one position. The library was obtained by the immunoSEQ multiplex PCR assay. For the multiplex PCR, a mixture combining 60 forward primers for TCR Vbeta segments and 13 reverse primers for TCR Jbeta segments was used. A multiplex PCR assay on genomic DNA amplified the CDR3 region of rearranged TCR beta genes. Amplified TCR beta libraries were sequenced as 87-base-pair reads on the Illumina HiSeq System. As for how the authors treated the data: Across the 670 or so repertoires, a later analysis counted roughly 84 million unique TCR beta chains, some 11 million of which were shared by at least two donors. Raw reads were error-corrected and collapsed into unique sequences with a nearest-neighbor algorithm that merged closely related sequences to remove PCR and sequencing errors. To assign V, D and J gene segments, CDR3 sequences were aligned to IMGT reference sequences. For a sequence to be retained, a match of at least six nucleotides to both a V gene segment and a J gene segment was required. Rearrangements were called productive when the CDR3 lacked stop codons and stayed in frame with V and J; all others were non-productive. CDR3 was defined by IMGT convention, running from the second conserved V-encoded cysteine to the conserved J-encoded phenylalanine. The earlier analysis of a few hundred of the donors excluded any sequence lacking an unambiguous match to a single V gene segment. An earlier analysis of several hundred of the donors called V segments functional above 56.7% productive rearrangements and segregating when the between-donor standard deviation exceeded 5%. A statistical classification framework was built for diagnosing cytomegalovirus status from the catalog of TCR beta chain sequences. V and J gene assignment, in a later analysis, came from comparing TCR nucleotide sequences with IMGT/GENE-DB human TR gene sequences. A later analysis assigned CDR3 sequences and most-parsimonious VDJ recombination scenarios with the TCRdist pipeline. In a later analysis, each TCR beta chain was defined by its CDR3 amino acid sequence together with its V-gene family, and reads without a unique V-gene family were excluded. As a way to deal with suspected cross-contamination and a sequencing artifact, a later analysis dropped more than 500 nucleotide sequences that were highly shared and had low generation probability. In a later analysis, a clonal expansion index for each public chain was calculated from normalized within-repertoire ranks of inferred template counts. In a later analysis, generation probabilities were computed using a VDJ recombination model fitted to out-of-frame rearrangements, and the results were checked against IGoR. A later analysis scored TCR-TCR, TCR-HLA and TCR-CMV co-occurrence with hypergeometric tests, applying a repertoire-size bias correction to TCR pairs. A later analysis estimated false discovery rates by permuting HLA or CMV assignments 20 times. In a later analysis, co-occurring TCRs were grouped with DBSCAN, and TCRdist sequence similarity was added when clustering was performed within HLA-allele-positive subsets. Repertoires with fewer than 30,000 or more than 120,000 public chains, plus five repertoires with anomalous nucleotide sharing, were excluded from co-occurrence clustering. This immuneACCESS table, as held by TCRdb, lists in-frame sequences with V and J called but not all clones. Of the missing ones, under half trace to an unresolved V gene in checked studies; the others have no known cause. V, J and clone size are taken as reported in that table, and D and trimming were inferred from the DNA itself. The sample contains some 150,000 clones, over 75% of them found a single time. About 5.6% of the sample is taken by the ten largest.

In total, approximately 690 healthy bone marrow donors made up the cohort. At the time of sampling, all cohort members were nominally healthy, though unrecorded immune exposures were likely present. The donor tested CMV seropositive, placing the donor among the roughly 300 seropositive members of the cohort. A peripheral blood sample was collected from each donor, and TCR beta sequencing was performed on peripheral blood mononuclear cells. The Qiagen DNeasy Blood Extraction Kit was used to extract genomic DNA from the blood cell samples. The sample is drawn from a study of cytomegalovirus exposure and HLA in healthy donors (dated by TCRdb to about 2017). Study-level background: In an earlier analysis of 550 to 750 of the donors, approximately 260 Gb of sequence data and approximately 120 million unique TCR beta sequences from about 179 million T cells were reported. Class I and class II HLA loci were covered by the typing at four-digit resolution. All discovery cohort repertoires had been generated on a single sequencing platform. A later analysis re-examined previously published TCR beta repertoires from more than 600 donors and added high-resolution HLA genotyping to investigate patterns of TCR occurrence. Alongside the repertoire data, information on donor age, sex, ethnicity and CMV serostatus was compiled. To predict cytomegalovirus infection status, the study combined high-throughput TCR immunosequencing, statistical association of individual TCRs with disease status, and machine learning. Of the roughly 390 genotyped donors, 65% to 90% were placed in the genetic ancestry cluster associated with self-reported Caucasian donors. An earlier analysis of 450 to 750 of the donors used high-throughput TCR beta sequencing to judge whether each TCR beta V gene segment behaved as functional or pseudogenic. Rather than drawing on any new phenotypic data, the later analysis identified candidate immune exposures from TCR beta sequences and the way those sequences occurred across donors. An early release that covered about 640 HLA-typed donors contained around 300 gigabases of sequencing data and approximately 85 million unique TCR sequences. Across about 380 genotyped donors of the cohort, an average of about 240,000 unique TCR beta nucleotide sequences per donor were sequenced, and approximately 19% of those sequences were non-productive. The number of donors typed differed by locus, with 629-630 for A, B, C, DRB1 and DQB1, around 500 for DQA1, 600 to 610 for DPA1, and approximately 470 for DPB1. In addition to the first cohort of about 650 subjects, a separate validation cohort of approximately 120 different subjects was used. The study aimed to test whether signatures of past pathogen exposure could be identified by cataloging public T cell receptors. Genome-wide SNP genotypes for about 65% of the 666 donors were used in a later genetic analysis, which treated that subset as a discovery cohort. Because of strong linkage in the cohort, five DR-DQ haplotypes were treated as single units for association and clustering. The study used immunosequencing to profile the T cell repertoires of several hundred subjects and linked those repertoires to cytomegalovirus serostatus.

Here is what the overall study found, with its caveats: A later analysis found that TCR association rates varied across HLA loci, with DRB1 alleles showing the most associated TCRs and HLA-C alleles the fewest. Assigning TCR associations to individual alleles was difficult when HLA alleles, especially DR and DQ, strongly co-occurred. While some public TCRs were present in many individuals, most TCR sequences turned up only very rarely across donors. Roughly uniform sequencing depth across donors was assumed in presence/absence analyses, although this assumption may not hold. In a later analysis, most CMV-associated TCR beta chains were found to appear HLA-restricted, with HLA associations seemingly driven largely by CMV exposure. In a later genetic analysis, a missense DCLRE1C variant was associated with V-gene and J-gene trimming of TCR beta chains, and the association was replicated in an independent cohort. An earlier analysis of some 560 of the donors showed that most TCR beta V segments appeared in productive rearrangements either about 87% or about 30% of the time, which broadly matched IMGT annotations. A cluster of highly shared sequence variants was judged likely to be a technical artifact of the sequencing pipeline. This cohort had only TCR beta chains sequenced, and the lack of alpha or paired-chain data limited which features could be detected. Several of the top co-occurrence clusters appeared to be linked to parvovirus B19, influenza, CMV and Epstein-Barr virus, according to a later analysis. Because HLA typing was missing for some donors at each locus, association tests included only the typed subset. Linkage disequilibrium might explain the correlated functional status among segregating V segments, but an unknown experimental factor could not be ruled out. CMV serostatus was the only immune exposure information available for the cohort. In a later analysis, HLA-associated TCR beta chains showed more clonal expansion and lower generation probabilities than non-associated chains that were equally common. Seventeen rarely observed V segments, including chromosome 9 orphons, were excluded from the earlier analysis of just under 600 of the donors because counts were too low. In vitro tests confirmed that a few of the cytomegalovirus-associated TCR beta chains recognize cytomegalovirus antigens. The classifier was reported to diagnose cytomegalovirus status with high specificity and sensitivity in both the original cohort and the validation cohort. A total of some 180 TCR beta chains were listed by the study as associated with cytomegalovirus. In a later genetic analysis, fewer N-insertions in productive TCRs were reported among donors in an Asian-associated ancestry cluster than the roughly 640-donor mean. It was suggested by the authors that the approach could potentially be generalized to other disease states and immunological phenotypes. A further reported finding was that TCR beta sequences accurately predicted the HLA-A and HLA-B alleles for most subjects in the first cohort. At a false discovery rate of 0.05, a later analysis linked roughly 17,000 TCR beta sequences to specific HLA alleles.

The TCR was taken from a man aged 25 to 45 in good health and CMV-seropositive. Sample: PBMCs.

The CDR3 region has the sequence CASSQDRGHTNYGYTF. Read as DNA, the sequence is TGTGCCAGCAGTCAGGACAGGGGACATACTAACTATGGCTACACCTTC. The V gene is TRBV28 and the J gene is TRBJ1-2; 9 bases in the middle match TRBD1. V has 5 bases trimmed and J has 0 bases trimmed; junction bases matching no gene number 7. CDR1 and CDR2, looked up from the germline V gene, are MDHEN and SYDVKM. The CDR3 goes from the cysteine to the phenylalanine over 16 residues. The retained sequence is limited to the CDR3, 48 bases, with the frame set at the first base.